This T cell receptor (beta chain) was profiled in a study of blood T cell repertoires in COVID-19. The study drew participants aged about 18 to 95 years from roughly 25 US areas. V was pared by 3 bases and J by 3 bases, with 9 bases between. Germline assignment: CDR1 DFQATT and CDR2 SNEGSKA (reference sequence). The CDR3 length is 13 residues. Generated by immunoSEQ multiplex PCR, the TCRdb table keeps only in-frame clones and is missing some. This table holds 110,000 to 150,000 clones, under 85% found once. Sequenced: PBMCs or T cells enriched from blood (not recorded which). The receptor was isolated from a woman under 30 who had been exposed to COVID-19. This chain links TRBV20-1 with TRBJ2-1, with no clear D. DNA of the CDR3: TGCAGTGCTAGTTTGCGGAACTACAATGAGCAGTTCTTC. Protein sequence: CSASLRNYNEQFF.